This TCR beta chain comes out of a study of shared T cell receptors in the human thymus. The CDR3 covers 13 residues. Germline CDR1 and CDR2: SGHRS and YFSETQ. Trimming shortened V by 5 bases and J by 7 bases, and 13 bases separated the two germline ends. Some clones are missing from TCRdb's copy, which holds only in-frame ones; the method was immunoSEQ multiplex PCR. This sample carries 640,000 or so clones, about 90% of them seen once, and the ten largest clones take about 0.0094%. This sample also belongs to another study, concerning human thymus T cells. Turning to that study: A high degree of thymic repertoire overlap among unrelated individuals was reported in related research.

The sequenced sample was thymocytes. The rearrangement links TRBV5-1 to TRBJ2-1; no clear D. This receptor was identified in a boy less than two years old with a congenital heart defect. CDR3 amino acids: CASRTLYLNEQFF. The CDR3 coding sequence is TGCGCCAGCAGAACCCTCTACCTGAATGAGCAGTTCTTC.